This T cell receptor beta chain was found in a study of OX40 agonist ivuxolimab in advanced cancers. The overall study: Partial responses, seen in three patients, involved one hepatocellular carcinoma and two cutaneous melanomas.

Produced via immunoSEQ multiplex PCR; TCRdb's table is partial and in-frame only. The data hold 75,000 to 95,000 clones, with around 89% observed a single time. Systemic immunosuppression or autoimmune disease history was grounds to exclude patients. Whole-study results and caveats: CD8+ T cells were the subset that, on average, had more expanded clones than CD4+.

Germline V gene data show CDR1 as SGHVS and CDR2 as FQNEAQ. V was pared by 5 bases and J by 5 bases, with 17 bases between. CDR3 length equals 15 residues. For this clone: Its antigen is unidentified.

The TCR sequence derives from an adult with an advanced solid tumor such as melanoma, head and neck, liver or kidney cancer. This chain connects TRBV7-8 to TRBJ2-3; no clear D. The starting material was CD4+ or CD8+ T cells sorted from blood, obtained in a trial of the OX40 agonist ivuxolimab. CDR3 coding DNA: TGTGCCAGCAGCCACCTCGATGGCCGGTTAGATACGCAGTATTTT. Its protein product is CASSHLDGRLDTQYF. Full variable domain (outside the CDR3, taken from reference TRBV7-8 and TRBJ2-3): GAGVSQSPRYKVAKRGQDVALRCDPISGHVSLFWYQQALGQGPEFLTYFQNEAQLDKSGLPSDRFFAERPEGSVSTLKIQRTQQEDSAVYLCASSHLDGRLDTQYFGPGTRLTVL.